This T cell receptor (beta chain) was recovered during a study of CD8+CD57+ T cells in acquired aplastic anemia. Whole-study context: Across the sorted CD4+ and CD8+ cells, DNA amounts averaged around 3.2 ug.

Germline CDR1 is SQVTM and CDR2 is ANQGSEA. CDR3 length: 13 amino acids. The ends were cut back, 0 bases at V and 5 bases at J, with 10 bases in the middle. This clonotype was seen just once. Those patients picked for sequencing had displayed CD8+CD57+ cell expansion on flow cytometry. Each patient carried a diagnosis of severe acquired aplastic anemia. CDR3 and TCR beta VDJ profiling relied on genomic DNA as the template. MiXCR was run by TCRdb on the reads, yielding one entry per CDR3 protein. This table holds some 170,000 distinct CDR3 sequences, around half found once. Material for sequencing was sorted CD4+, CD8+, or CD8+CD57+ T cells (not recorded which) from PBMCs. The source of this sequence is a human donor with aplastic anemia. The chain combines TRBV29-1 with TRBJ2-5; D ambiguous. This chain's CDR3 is CSVEDLMGETQYF. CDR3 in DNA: TGCAGCGTTGAAGATCTTATGGGGGAGACCCAGTACTTC.